The rows below give T cell receptor beta chains drawn from one sample of a study of cytomegalovirus exposure and HLA in healthy donors. Repertoires were generated with immunoSEQ multiplex PCR, while TCRdb's copy carries only in-frame clones and drops some. This table holds 99,000 or so clones, under 80% found once. Specimen: PBMCs. These receptors were collected from a woman aged 35 to 49 in good health and CMV-seropositive. CDR3s include the opening cysteine and the closing phenylalanine or tryptophan. The D gene is left open where the match is weak. Not all rows give a size; the values are once, few, many and, for expanded clones, a class.

D	V	size	J	CDR3	DNA
.	TRBV6-1	.	TRBJ1-5	CASSVGIGQPLYSNQPQHF	TGTGCCAGCAGTGTCGGAATCGGACAGCCACTCTATAGCAATCAGCCCCAGCATTTT
TRBD2	TRBV7-2	.	TRBJ2-3	CASSATKLAATDTQYF	TGTGCCAGCAGCGCCACTAAACTAGCGGCCACAGATACGCAGTATTTT
.	TRBV25-1	.	TRBJ2-1	CASSEGVGASSSYNEQFF	TGTGCCAGCAGTGAAGGAGTAGGGGCTTCCTCCTCCTACAATGAGCAGTTCTTC
.	TRBV10-1	.	TRBJ2-3	CATSRGALTDTQYF	TGCGCCACCTCCCGGGGGGCCCTCACAGATACGCAGTATTTT
TRBD1	TRBV11-3	.	TRBJ1-3	CASSSTGVTGNTIYF	TGTGCCAGCAGCTCAACAGGGGTAACGGGAAACACCATATATTTT
TRBD1	TRBV2	.	TRBJ1-4	CASSENGVRGYEKLFF	TGTGCCAGCAGTGAAAACGGCGTCAGGGGGTATGAAAAACTGTTTTTT
.	TRBV6-5	.	TRBJ2-5	CATAPQGRVGETQYF	TGTGCCACCGCTCCACAGGGTCGCGTGGGGGAGACCCAGTACTTC
TRBD2	TRBV7-9	.	TRBJ2-2	CASSLRTSGNSGELFF	TGTGCCAGCAGCCTCCGGACTAGCGGGAACTCCGGGGAGCTGTTTTTT
.	TRBV5-1	.	TRBJ2-7	CASSSVRAGTSYEQYF	TGCGCCAGCAGTTCCGTGCGGGCGGGGACCTCCTACGAGCAGTACTTC
.	TRBV5-1	.	TRBJ2-1	CASSLEGGSYNEQFF	TGCGCCAGCAGCTTGGAAGGGGGATCCTACAATGAGCAGTTCTTC
.	TRBV9	.	TRBJ1-2	CASSVEIQGDYGYTF	TGTGCCAGCAGCGTAGAAATACAAGGGGACTATGGCTACACCTTC
.	TRBV2	once	TRBJ1-5	CASNQGQNQPQHF	TGTGCCAGCAACCAGGGACAAAATCAGCCCCAGCATTTT
TRBD1	TRBV18	once	TRBJ1-1	CASSPPDRANTEAFF	TGTGCCAGCTCACCACCGGACAGGGCGAACACTGAAGCTTTCTTT
TRBD1	TRBV18	.	TRBJ1-2	CASSPGGSGGYGYTF	TGTGCCAGCTCACCTGGGGGATCAGGGGGCTATGGCTACACCTTC
.	TRBV4-1	.	TRBJ1-2	CASSQETRGREGYGYTF	TGCGCCAGCAGCCAAGAAACGCGGGGCAGGGAGGGGTATGGCTACACCTTC
.	TRBV7-3	.	TRBJ2-1	CASSSGGRGNEQFF	TGTGCCAGCAGCTCCGGGGGGCGTGGGAATGAGCAGTTCTTC
.	TRBV29-1	once	TRBJ1-1	CSVGGMNTEAFF	TGCAGCGTTGGAGGTATGAACACTGAAGCTTTCTTT
.	TRBV5-1	.	TRBJ1-1	CASSQGLGNTEAFF	TGCGCCAGCAGCCAGGGACTGGGGAACACTGAAGCTTTCTTT
TRBD2	TRBV7-2	.	TRBJ2-3	CASSLRTSGSTDTQYF	TGTGCCAGCAGCTTACGGACTAGCGGGAGCACAGATACGCAGTATTTT
.	TRBV5-8	.	TRBJ1-1	CASSLVFRTEAFF	TGTGCCAGCAGCTTGGTTTTCCGCACTGAAGCTTTCTTT
.	TRBV19	few	TRBJ2-1	CASRKDSNNEQFF	TGTGCCAGTAGGAAGGACAGCAACAATGAGCAGTTCTTC
TRBD1	TRBV10-3	once	TRBJ1-2	CAISENGNRGYGYTF	TGTGCCATCAGTGAGAATGGGAACAGGGGCTATGGCTACACCTTC
.	TRBV28	.	TRBJ1-5	CASRQDRYNQPQHF	TGTGCCAGCAGACAAGACAGGTACAATCAGCCCCAGCATTTT
TRBD2	TRBV5-6	.	TRBJ2-1	CASRTPGLESEQFF	TGTGCCAGCAGAACTCCGGGACTAGAGTCTGAGCAGTTCTTC